The clone carrying this T cell receptor (beta chain) was counted only a few times. No antigen is known for it. TCRdb's copy holds only in-frame clones and misses some; the assay was immunoSEQ multiplex PCR. The table records about 14,000 clones without singletons, the ten largest covering roughly 24%. This record comes from a study of T cells after posttransplantation cyclophosphamide. Overall study findings and caveats: Blood and skin or GI T cell repertoires showed limited TRB overlap. Later post-transplant blood repertoires were often dominated by donor CD8+ memory clones. TRB clonality was highly associated with recipient CMV seropositivity and reactivation.

The CDR3 length is 14 residues. The V gene lost 0 bases and the J gene lost 6 bases, with 13 bases spanning the gap. From germline, CDR1 is SGHRS and CDR2 YFSETQ. Cyclophosphamide on days +3 and +4 followed busulfan-fludarabine conditioning and a marrow graft. The origin of this receptor is a female patient between 40 and 50 years old who received an allogeneic stem cell transplant from a related donor, was CMV-positive, and had no GVHD. Some T cells may be the graft donor's. The material sequenced was PBMCs, taken 1162 days after allogeneic stem cell transplant with posttransplant cyclophosphamide. The V and J genes are TRBV5-1 and TRBJ2-7; a possible D gene is TRBD2 (5 bases). In nucleotides, the CDR3 is TGCGCCAGCAGCTTGGACACCGGGGTCTCCGAGCAGTACTTC. It yields the protein CASSLDTGVSEQYF.